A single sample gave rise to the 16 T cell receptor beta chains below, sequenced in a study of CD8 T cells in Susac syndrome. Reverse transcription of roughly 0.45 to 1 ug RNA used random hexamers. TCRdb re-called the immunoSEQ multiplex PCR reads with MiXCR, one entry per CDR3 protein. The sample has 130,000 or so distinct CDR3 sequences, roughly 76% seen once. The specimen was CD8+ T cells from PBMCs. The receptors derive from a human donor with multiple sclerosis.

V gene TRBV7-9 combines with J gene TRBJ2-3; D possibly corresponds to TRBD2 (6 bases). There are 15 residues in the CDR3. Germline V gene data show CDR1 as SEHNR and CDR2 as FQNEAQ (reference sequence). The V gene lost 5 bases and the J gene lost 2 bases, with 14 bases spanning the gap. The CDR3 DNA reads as TGTGCCAGCAGCCATTCCGGGGGAGCCACAGATACGCAGTATTTT. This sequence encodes CASSHSGGATDTQYF.

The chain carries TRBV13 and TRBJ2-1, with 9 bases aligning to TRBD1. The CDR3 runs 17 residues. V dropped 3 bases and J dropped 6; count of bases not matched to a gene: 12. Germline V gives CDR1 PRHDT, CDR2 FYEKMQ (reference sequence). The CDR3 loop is CASSFFPSGTGSNEQFF. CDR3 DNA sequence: TGTGCCAGCAGCTTTTTTCCATCCGGGACAGGGTCCAATGAGCAGTTCTTC.

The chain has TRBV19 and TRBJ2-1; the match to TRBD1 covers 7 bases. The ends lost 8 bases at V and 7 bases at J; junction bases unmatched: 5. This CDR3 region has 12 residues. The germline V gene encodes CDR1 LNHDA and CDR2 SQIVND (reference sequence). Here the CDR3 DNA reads TGTGCCAGTCGAGCAGGGGGTAATGAGCAGTTCTTC. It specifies CASRAGGNEQFF.

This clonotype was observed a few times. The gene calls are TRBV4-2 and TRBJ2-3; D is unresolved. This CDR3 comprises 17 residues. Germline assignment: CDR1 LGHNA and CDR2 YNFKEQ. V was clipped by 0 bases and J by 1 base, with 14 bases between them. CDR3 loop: CASSQEVGPDGTDTQYF. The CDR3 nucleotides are TGTGCCAGCAGCCAAGAAGTGGGTCCGGACGGCACAGATACGCAGTATTTT.

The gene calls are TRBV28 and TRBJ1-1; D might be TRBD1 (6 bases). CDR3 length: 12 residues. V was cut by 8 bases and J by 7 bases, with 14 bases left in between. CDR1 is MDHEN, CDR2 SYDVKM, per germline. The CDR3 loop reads CASSGGLNEAFF. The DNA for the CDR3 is TGTGCCAGCTCCGGGGGGCTCAATGAAGCTTTCTTT.

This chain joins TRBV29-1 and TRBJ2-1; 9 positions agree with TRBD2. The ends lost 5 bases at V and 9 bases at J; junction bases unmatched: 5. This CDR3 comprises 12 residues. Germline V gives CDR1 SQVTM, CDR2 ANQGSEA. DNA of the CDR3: TGCAGCGTTTGGCTAGCGGGATTTGAGCAGTTCTTC. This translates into CSVWLAGFEQFF.

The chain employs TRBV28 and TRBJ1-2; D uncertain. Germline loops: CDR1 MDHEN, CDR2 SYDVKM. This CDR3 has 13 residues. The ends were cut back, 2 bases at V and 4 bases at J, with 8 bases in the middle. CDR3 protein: CASSLRAGYGYTF. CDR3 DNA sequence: TGTGCCAGCAGTTTAAGGGCGGGCTATGGCTACACCTTC.

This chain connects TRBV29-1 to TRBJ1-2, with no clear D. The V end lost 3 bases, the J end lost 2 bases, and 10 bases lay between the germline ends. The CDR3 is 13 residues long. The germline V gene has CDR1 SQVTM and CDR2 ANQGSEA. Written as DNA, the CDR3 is TGCAGCGTTGAGGTCCTGGGGAACTATGGCTACACCTTC. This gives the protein CSVEVLGNYGYTF.

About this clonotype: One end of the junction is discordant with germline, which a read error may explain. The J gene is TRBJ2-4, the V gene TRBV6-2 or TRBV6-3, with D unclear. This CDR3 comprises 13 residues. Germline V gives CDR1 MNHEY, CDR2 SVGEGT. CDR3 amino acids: CTSATLAKNIQYF. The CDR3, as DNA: TGTACCAGCGCGACGCTAGCCAAAAACATTCAGTACTTC.

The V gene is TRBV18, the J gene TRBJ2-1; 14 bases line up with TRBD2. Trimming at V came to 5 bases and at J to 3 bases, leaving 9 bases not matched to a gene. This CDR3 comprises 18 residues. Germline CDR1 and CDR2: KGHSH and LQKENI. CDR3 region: CASSAGLAGVSNYNEQFF. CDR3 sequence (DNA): TGTGCCAGCTCAGCGGGACTAGCGGGAGTGTCCAACTACAATGAGCAGTTCTTC.

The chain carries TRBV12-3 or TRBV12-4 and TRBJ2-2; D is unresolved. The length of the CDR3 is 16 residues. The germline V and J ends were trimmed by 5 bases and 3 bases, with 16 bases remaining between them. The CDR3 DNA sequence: TGTGCCAGCAGTCCAATTACTTTCGGTGACACCGGGGAGCTGTTTTTT. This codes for CASSPITFGDTGELFF.

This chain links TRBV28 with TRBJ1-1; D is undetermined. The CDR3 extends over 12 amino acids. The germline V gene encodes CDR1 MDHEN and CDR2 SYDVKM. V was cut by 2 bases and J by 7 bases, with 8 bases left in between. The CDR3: CASSLPYNEAFF. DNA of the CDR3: TGTGCCAGCAGTTTACCGTATAATGAAGCTTTCTTT.

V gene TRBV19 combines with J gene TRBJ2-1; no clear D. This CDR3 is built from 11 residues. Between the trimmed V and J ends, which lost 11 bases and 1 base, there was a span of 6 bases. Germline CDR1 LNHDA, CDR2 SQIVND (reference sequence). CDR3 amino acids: CAAGSYNEQFF. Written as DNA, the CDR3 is TGTGCCGCTGGGTCCTACAATGAGCAGTTCTTC.

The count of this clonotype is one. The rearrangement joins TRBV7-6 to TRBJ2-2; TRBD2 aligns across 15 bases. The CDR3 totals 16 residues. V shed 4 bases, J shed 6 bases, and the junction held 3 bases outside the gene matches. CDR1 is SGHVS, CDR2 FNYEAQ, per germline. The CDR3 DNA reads TGTGCCAGCAGCTCCTGGACTAGCGGGGGGGCCGGGGAGCTGTTTTTT. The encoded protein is CASSSWTSGGAGELFF.

CDR3 in DNA: TGTGCCAGCAGCCATTTGGTTGTTGGGGCTGAAGCTTTCTTT. Translating it yields CASSHLVVGAEAFF. The chain joins TRBV11-2 to TRBJ1-1, with D uncertain. Looked up from germline, CDR1 is SGHAT and CDR2 is FQNNGV. The CDR3 has 14 residues. Trimming left V 5 bases short and J 6 bases short, with 16 bases between. The variable domain in full, completed from reference TRBV11-2 and TRBJ1-1, reads EAGVAQSPRYKIIEKRQSVAFWCNPISGHATLYWYQQILGQGPKLLIQFQNNGVVDDSQLPKDRFSAERLKGVDSTLKIQPAKLEDSAVYLCASSHLVVGAEAFFGQGTRLTVV.

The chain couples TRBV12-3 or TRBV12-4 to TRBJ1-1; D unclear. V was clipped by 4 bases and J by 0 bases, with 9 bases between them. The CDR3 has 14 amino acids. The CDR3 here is CASSSPPMNTEAFF. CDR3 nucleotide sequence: TGTGCCAGCAGTTCCCCCCCTATGAACACTGAAGCTTTCTTT.